One sample yielded the 18 T cell receptor beta chains listed below, sequenced in a study of cytomegalovirus exposure and HLA in healthy donors. Here immunoSEQ multiplex PCR was the method, and the copy in TCRdb shows in-frame clones only, minus some. The sample lists some 130,000 clones, roughly four fifths occurring once. The sample consisted of PBMCs. These receptors came from a man aged 30 to 45 in good health and CMV-seropositive.

CDR3 nucleotides: TGTGCCAGCAGTCCCCGACTAGCGGGGGTTGAGCAGTACTTC. This gives the protein CASSPRLAGVEQYF. The J gene is TRBJ2-7, the V gene TRBV27; the match to TRBD2 covers 12 bases. This CDR3 region has 14 residues. Germline V gives CDR1 MNHEY, CDR2 SMNVEV (reference sequence). J was trimmed by 7 bases and V by 5 bases; bases with no gene match: 6.

The chain is built from TRBV7-3 and TRBJ2-1; 8 bases are shared with TRBD1. Germline trimming cut 5 bases from V and 10 bases from J; bases unmatched to any gene: 7. The CDR3 spans 13 residues. The V gene's germline CDR1 is SGHTA and CDR2 FQGTGA. CDR3 in DNA: TGTGCCAGCAGCCCCCAGGGGGCGAACGAGCAGTTCTTC. Translating gives CASSPQGANEQFF.

The V gene is TRBV9, the J gene TRBJ2-5; 10 nucleotides line up with TRBD2. The CDR3 extends over 17 amino acids. Germline CDR1 SGDLS, CDR2 YYNGEE. Losses at the gene ends were 3 bases for V and 4 bases for J; bases not matched to a gene: 12. CDR3 DNA: TGTGCCAGCAGCGAGCGGGAGCTAGCGGGAGAAGGAGAGACCCAGTACTTC. It encodes CASSERELAGEGETQYF.

This rearrangement joins TRBV6-5 to TRBJ2-7; no clear D gene. CDR1 and CDR2 (germline): MNHEY, SVGAGI. This CDR3 region has 15 residues. Trimming removed 0 bases at V and 1 base at J, with 10 bases between. The DNA for the CDR3 is TGTGCCAGCAGTTACTCGACTGGCCGATCCTACGAGCAGTACTTC. This encodes CASSYSTGRSYEQYF.

The chain uses TRBV5-1 and TRBJ1-1, with TRBD1 matching 9 bases. Germline V gene sequence: CDR1 SGHRS, CDR2 YFSETQ. Unmatched junction bases numbered 3, after V lost 5 bases and J lost 1 base. CDR3 length equals 14 residues. CDR3: CASSRTGENTEAFF. DNA for the CDR3: TGCGCCAGCAGTAGGACAGGGGAGAACACTGAAGCTTTCTTT.

This chain joins TRBV11-3 and TRBJ2-3; 7 bases are a match to TRBD2. J lost 2 bases, V lost 0 bases, and 8 bases had no gene match. The CDR3 covers 17 residues. The V gene's germline CDR1 is SGHNT and CDR2 YENEEA. DNA for the CDR3: TGTGCCAGCAGCTTAGACCCCGGGGGGAAACCCACAGATACGCAGTATTTT. This gives the protein CASSLDPGGKPTDTQYF. Using reference TRBV11-3 and TRBJ2-3 for the parts outside the CDR3, the full variable domain is EAGVVQSPRYKIIEKKQPVAFWCNPISGHNTLYWYLQNLGQGPELLIRYENEEAVDDSQLPKDRFSAERLKGVDSTLKIQPAELGDSAVYLCASSLDPGGKPTDTQYFGPGTRLTVL.

The genes are TRBV12-5 and TRBJ2-1, with D possibly TRBD2 on 7 matching bases. The V gene lost 3 bases and the J gene lost 7 bases, with 13 bases spanning the gap. The CDR3 spans 14 residues. Germline CDR1 and CDR2: LGHNT and FRNRAP. The CDR3 spells CASGFVGGANEQFF. In DNA, the CDR3 is TGTGCTAGTGGTTTTGTTGGGGGGGCAAATGAGCAGTTCTTC. Full variable domain (missing parts from reference TRBV12-5 and TRBJ2-1): DARVTQTPRHKVTEMGQEVTMRCQPILGHNTVFWYRQTMMQGLELLAYFRNRAPLDDSGMPKDRFSAEMPDATLATLKIQPSEPRDSAVYFCASGFVGGANEQFFGPGTRLTVL.

The V and J genes are TRBV5-1 and TRBJ1-2, with 8 bases aligning to TRBD1. V lost 6 bases, J lost 0 bases, and 10 bases stayed unmatched. Germline-derived CDR1 and CDR2 are SGHRS and YFSETQ. This CDR3 has 16 amino acids. CDR3 amino acids: CASTIIPGQANYGYTF. The CDR3, as DNA: TGCGCCAGCACCATTATACCGGGACAGGCTAACTATGGCTACACCTTC.

This clone turned up a few times. The V gene is TRBV6-5, the J gene TRBJ2-7; D gene unclear. The CDR3 sequence is 14 residues long. Trimming cost V 0 bases and J 3 bases, with 9 bases left between them. Looked up from germline, CDR1 is MNHEY and CDR2 is SVGAGI. Written as DNA, the CDR3 is TGTGCCAGCAGTTACTCGGGCCTCAACTACGAGCAGTACTTC. Translation: CASSYSGLNYEQYF.

The V and J genes are TRBV11-1 and TRBJ2-1; 9 bases map to TRBD2. Germline-derived CDR1 and CDR2 are SGHAT and FQDESV (reference sequence). V lost 3 bases, J lost 8 bases, and 8 bases stayed unmatched. The CDR3 totals 15 residues. The CDR3 region is CASSFGLAGLDEQFF. In DNA, the CDR3 is TGTGCCAGCAGCTTTGGCCTAGCGGGACTCGATGAGCAGTTCTTC. Looking up the rest from reference TRBV11-1 and TRBJ2-1 gives the full variable domain: EAEVAQSPRYKITEKSQAVAFWCDPISGHATLYWYRQILGQGPELLVQFQDESVVDDSQLPKDRFSAERLKGVDSTLKIQPAELGDSAMYLCASSFGLAGLDEQFFGPGTRLTVL.

The chain joins TRBV5-1 to TRBJ2-7; 8 bases match TRBD1. V gave up 2 bases and J gave up 5 bases; unmatched junction bases: 3. The germline CDR1 and CDR2 sequences are SGHRS and YFSETQ. The CDR3 is 13 amino acids. This chain's CDR3 is CASSFGQGNEQYF. In nucleotides, the CDR3 is TGCGCCAGCAGCTTCGGACAGGGCAACGAGCAGTACTTC.

V gene TRBV27 combines with J gene TRBJ2-3; 7 bases align to TRBD2. Germline CDR1 is MNHEY and CDR2 is SMNVEV (reference sequence). This CDR3 has 14 residues. Trimming took 7 bases from V and 2 from J; bases not matched to a gene: 6. The CDR3 region has the DNA TGTGCCAGCAAAAGCGGGGCCCTCACAGATACGCAGTATTTT. Amino acid sequence: CASKSGALTDTQYF.

A single count supports this clone. V gene TRBV5-1 combines with J gene TRBJ1-1; unclear D gene. The CDR3 length is 16 residues. From germline, CDR1 is SGHRS and CDR2 YFSETQ. V was pared by 0 bases and J by 5 bases, with 17 bases between. The CDR3 loop reads CASSLAFTLGETEAFF. The CDR3 nucleotides are TGCGCCAGCAGCTTGGCCTTTACGCTTGGGGAGACTGAAGCTTTCTTT. Full variable domain (missing parts from reference TRBV5-1 and TRBJ1-1): KAGVTQTPRYLIKTRGQQVTLSCSPISGHRSVSWYQQTPGQGLQFLFEYFSETQRNKGNFPGRFSGRQFSNSRSEMNVSTLELGDSALYLCASSLAFTLGETEAFFGQGTRLTVV.

The gene calls are TRBV6-1 and TRBJ1-6, with unresolved D. Germline lookup yields CDR1 MNHNS and CDR2 SASEGT. V was cut by 1 base and J by 10 bases, with 14 bases left in between. The CDR3 is 15 amino acids. This chain's CDR3 is CASSEGSDGSSPLHF. For the CDR3, the DNA is TGTGCCAGCAGTGAAGGCTCGGACGGGAGCTCACCCCTCCACTTT.

The chain couples TRBV10-3 to TRBJ1-1; tentative D call: TRBD1 (6 bases). The CDR3 has 15 amino acids. Trimming removed 2 bases at V and 1 base at J, with 11 bases between. Germline-derived CDR1 and CDR2 are ENHRY and SYGVKD. CDR3 sequence: CAISERDTKNTEAFF. The CDR3 nucleotides are TGTGCCATCAGTGAGCGGGACACCAAGAACACTGAAGCTTTCTTT.

The chain combines TRBV5-1 with TRBJ2-1; 8 bases align to TRBD2. The V segment lost 6 bases and the J segment 6 bases; nucleotides outside the gene matches: 8. CDR1 is SGHRS, CDR2 YFSETQ, per germline. CDR3 size: 14 residues. The chain's CDR3 is CASTWGGLANEQFF. The CDR3 DNA is TGCGCCAGCACTTGGGGCGGACTAGCCAATGAGCAGTTCTTC.

Ten or more counts support this clone. The genes are TRBV7-2 and TRBJ1-1; a weak D match, TRBD1 (6 bases). V was cut by 1 base and J by 10 bases, with 10 bases left in between. Per germline, CDR1 SGHTA and CDR2 FQGNSA. The CDR3 runs 12 residues. In nucleotides, the CDR3 is TGTGCCAGCAGCTTAGGGACGACAGGAGCTTTCTTT. Protein sequence: CASSLGTTGAFF.

Comment on this clone: A read error may account for a junction end that differs from germline. CDR3 amino acids: CASSTRPQGARIF. CDR3 nucleotides: TGTGCCAGCAGCACGCGACCCCAGGGGGCGAGGATTTTT. V and J are TRBV5-6 and TRBJ1-4; TRBD1 agrees at 8 bases. CDR3 length: 13 amino acids. Per the germline V gene, CDR1 is SGHDT and CDR2 is YYEEEE.